One and the same sample provided the 3 T cell receptor beta chains below, sequenced in a study of human T cells and chemical hapten exposure. Unfractionated whole blood was the source from which total RNA was extracted. The library labeled individual cDNA molecules by adding unique molecular identifiers to them. Each CDR3 protein gets one entry after TCRdb re-called the reads with MiXCR. The table shows about 3,100 distinct CDR3 sequences, with about 47% occurring only once. Sequenced: whole blood. The origin of the receptors is a human donor who had alopecia or was a healthy volunteer (not recorded which). Some clones in this sample may be carry-over from other donors' samples. This table probably holds off-target reads from a library built for another chain.

This chain uses TRBV2 with TRBJ2-1, with 7 bases matching TRBD1. Germline assignment: CDR1 SNHLY and CDR2 FYNNEI. Trimming cost V 8 bases and J 3 bases; bases outside gene matches: 4. CDR3 length: 13 amino acids. CDR3: CASRDSRYNEQFF. The CDR3 DNA is TGTGCCAGCCGGGACAGCCGCTACAATGAGCAGTTCTTC.

V and J are TRBV2 and TRBJ2-1; D could derive from TRBD1 or TRBD2 (5 bases each). CDR3 size: 14 residues. Germline CDR1 is SNHLY and CDR2 is FYNNEI. V shed 5 bases and J shed 8 bases, with 16 bases lying between them. The CDR3 loop reads CASSWDGLYHEQFF. CDR3 DNA: TGTGCCAGCAGTTGGGACGGCTTGTATCATGAGCAGTTCTTC.

The V call is TRBV20-1, the J call TRBJ2-4; 9 nucleotides align to TRBD2. The germline V gene has CDR1 DFQATT and CDR2 SNEGSKA (reference sequence). V lost 2 bases, J lost 16 bases, and 9 bases stayed unmatched. CDR3 size: 12 residues. DNA of the CDR3: TGCAGTGCTAGACCACCTAGCGGGATGAAATACTTC. Its translation: CSARPPSGMKYF.